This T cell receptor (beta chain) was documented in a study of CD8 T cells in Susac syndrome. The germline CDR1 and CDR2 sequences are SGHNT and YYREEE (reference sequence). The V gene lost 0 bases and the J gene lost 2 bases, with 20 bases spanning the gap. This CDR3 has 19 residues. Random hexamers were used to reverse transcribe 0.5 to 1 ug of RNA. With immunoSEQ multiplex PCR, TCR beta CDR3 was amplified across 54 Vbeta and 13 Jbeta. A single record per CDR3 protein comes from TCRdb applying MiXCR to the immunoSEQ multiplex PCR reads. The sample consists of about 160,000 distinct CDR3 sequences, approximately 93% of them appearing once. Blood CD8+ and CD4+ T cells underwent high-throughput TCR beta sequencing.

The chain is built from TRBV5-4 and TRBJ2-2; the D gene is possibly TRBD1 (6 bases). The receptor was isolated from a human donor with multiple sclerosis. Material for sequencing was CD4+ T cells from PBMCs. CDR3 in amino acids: CASSLEGDTLFFNTGELFF. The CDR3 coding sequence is TGTGCCAGCAGCTTGGAAGGGGACACTCTCTTCTTTAACACCGGGGAGCTGTTTTTT.